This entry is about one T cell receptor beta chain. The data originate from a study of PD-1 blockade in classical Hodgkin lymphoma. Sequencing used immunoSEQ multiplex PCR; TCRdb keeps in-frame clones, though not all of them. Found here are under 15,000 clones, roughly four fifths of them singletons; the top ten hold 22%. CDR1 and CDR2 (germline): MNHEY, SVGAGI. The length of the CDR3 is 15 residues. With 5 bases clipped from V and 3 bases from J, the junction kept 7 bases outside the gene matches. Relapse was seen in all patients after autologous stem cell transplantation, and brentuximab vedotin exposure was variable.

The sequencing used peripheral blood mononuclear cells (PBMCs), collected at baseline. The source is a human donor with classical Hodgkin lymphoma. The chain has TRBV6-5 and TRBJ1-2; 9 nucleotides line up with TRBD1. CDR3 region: CASSRWGQGDYGYTF. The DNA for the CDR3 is TGTGCCAGCAGTCGCTGGGGACAGGGAGACTATGGCTACACCTTC.